Listed here are 28 T cell receptor beta chains from one sample, sequenced in a study of spatial heterogeneity in lung cancer. As for time point: blood at routine non-recurrence follow-up after resection. From the 5' RACE reads, TCRdb called clonotypes with MiXCR, one entry per CDR3 protein. Seen here are 40,000 or so distinct CDR3 sequences, over 9.5% observed once, and the top ten hold over 15%. This sample comprised PBMCs, obtained at follow-up. The receptors were gathered from a female donor with early-stage non-small cell lung cancer.

This clonotype was observed at least ten times. The chain joins TRBV6-1 to TRBJ2-1; D unresolved. From germline, CDR1 is MNHNS and CDR2 SASEGT. The CDR3 contains 16 residues. V dropped 7 bases and J dropped 7 bases, with 23 bases sitting between them. CDR3 nucleotide sequence: TGTGCCAGCACTGAGAATGTGAGAAGAATCTATAATGAGCAGTTCTTC. Amino acid sequence: CASTENVRRIYNEQFF.

This clonotype was counted only a few times. This rearrangement joins TRBV5-1 to TRBJ1-4; 8 nucleotides line up with TRBD1. The V gene end was trimmed by 4 bases and the J gene end by 4 bases; junction bases not matched to a gene: 6. Germline V gives CDR1 SGHRS, CDR2 YFSETQ. CDR3 length: 15 residues. CDR3 in amino acids: CASSLQGAVNEKLFF. In nucleotides, the CDR3 is TGCGCCAGCAGCCTGCAGGGGGCAGTTAATGAAAAACTGTTTTTT.

This clonotype was counted many times. The V call is TRBV6-2 or TRBV6-3, the J call TRBJ2-1, with D maybe TRBD2 (5 bases). V was clipped by 0 bases and J by 1 base, with 10 bases between them. The germline V gene has CDR1 MNHEY and CDR2 SVGEGT. CDR3 length: 16 amino acids. The CDR3 region is CASSYSGSRSYNEQFF. In DNA, the CDR3 is TGTGCCAGCAGTTACTCTGGGAGCAGGTCCTACAATGAGCAGTTCTTC.

This clonotype was recorded a few times. The chain joins TRBV28 to TRBJ1-3; 9 bases match TRBD1. The CDR3 runs to 17 residues. Per the germline V gene, CDR1 is MDHEN and CDR2 is SYDVKM. The trim removed 3 bases at V and 4 bases at J, leaving 10 bases unmatched. Here the CDR3 reads CASSLGTGHKSGNTIYF. The CDR3, as DNA: TGTGCCAGCAGTTTGGGGACAGGGCACAAATCCGGAAACACCATATATTTT.

This clonotype appeared a few times. V and J are TRBV7-2 and TRBJ2-1, with a tentative D call TRBD1 (6 bases). CDR3 size: 17 residues. Trimming left V 1 base short and J 7 bases short, with 20 bases between. Germline V gene lookup returns CDR1 SGHTA and CDR2 FQGNSA. Here the CDR3 DNA reads TGTGCCAGCAGCTTAGTTGTAGGGGGTTTTTTTGGGAATGAGCAGTTCTTC. This sequence encodes CASSLVVGGFFGNEQFF.

This clonotype showed up just a few times. This chain connects TRBV27 to TRBJ1-2, with D perhaps TRBD1 (5 bases). The CDR3 totals 14 residues. Germline-derived CDR1 and CDR2 are MNHEY and SMNVEV (reference sequence). V lost 4 bases and J lost 0, with 9 bases in between. CDR3 bases: TGTGCCAGCAGTTCGACAGCAGCTAACTATGGCTACACCTTC. It yields the protein CASSSTAANYGYTF.

This clonotype occurred many times. This chain links TRBV29-1 with TRBJ2-3; no definite D call. CDR1 and CDR2 from the germline V gene are SQVTM and ANQGSEA. V lost 1 base to trimming and J lost 6 bases, with 17 bases between them. CDR3 length equals 15 residues. CDR3 DNA sequence: TGCAGCGTTGAAGGGCAGACTTTTGAGGTGGATACGCAGTATTTT. Protein sequence: CSVEGQTFEVDTQYF.

This clonotype came up many times. The V and J genes are TRBV11-2 and TRBJ2-3; TRBD2 matches 7 bases. Losses at the gene ends were 5 bases for V and 8 bases for J; bases not matched to a gene: 1. Germline V CDR1 and CDR2: SGHAT, FQNNGV. This CDR3 has 11 residues. In DNA form, the CDR3 reads TGTGCCAGCAGCCCGGGGGGTACGCAGTATTTT. Its translation is CASSPGGTQYF.

In its sample, this clonotype was seen a few times. The chain employs TRBV6-2 or TRBV6-3 and TRBJ2-3; D may be TRBD1 (5 bases). This CDR3 contains 15 residues. Deletions cut 4 bases from V and 4 bases from J, with 15 bases between. Per the germline V gene, CDR1 is MNHEY and CDR2 is SVGEGT. The CDR3 DNA reads as TGTGCCAGCAGTTCCTTCGGCAGGGCCCCAGATACGCAGTATTTT. It encodes CASSSFGRAPDTQYF.

The sample holds many counts of this clonotype. CDR3 nucleotide sequence: TGTGCCACCAGCAGCCAGGACCCGGCCTACGAGCAGTACTTC. This gives the protein CATSSQDPAYEQYF. The chain has TRBV15 and TRBJ2-7; D uncertain. Trimming removed 3 bases from V and 2 bases from J, with 11 bases in between. This CDR3 is built from 14 residues. CDR1 and CDR2 (germline): LNHNV, YYDKDF (reference sequence).

This clonotype was recorded at least ten times. The J gene is TRBJ2-7, the V gene TRBV19; TRBD1 matches at 7 bases. The junction had 4 bases not matched to a gene; V was cut back by 3 bases and J by 2 bases. Germline V gene sequence: CDR1 LNHDA, CDR2 SQIVND (reference sequence). The CDR3 is made up of 14 amino acids. CDR3 in amino acids: CASSISGTAYEQYF. CDR3 nucleotide sequence: TGTGCCAGTAGTATTTCCGGGACAGCCTACGAGCAGTACTTC.

The chain is built from TRBV24-1 and TRBJ2-5; TRBD1 is a possible D gene (5 bases). Germline V gene data show CDR1 as KGHDR and CDR2 as SFDVKD. The V and J ends lost 2 bases and 5 bases respectively, with 11 bases between them. The CDR3 has 14 residues. The DNA of the CDR3 is TGTGCCACCAGTGATTATCGGGCAGGGGAGACCCAGTACTTC. This translates into CATSDYRAGETQYF.

This clonotype has only a few counts. The chain recombines TRBV7-6 with TRBJ2-7, with no clear D. CDR3 size: 13 residues. The V gene lost 0 bases and the J gene lost 2 bases, with 5 bases spanning the gap. Germline CDR1 and CDR2: SGHVS and FNYEAQ. For the CDR3, the DNA is TGTGCCAGCAGCTTAGCGTCTGCCTACGAGCAGTACTTC. It translates to CASSLASAYEQYF. The whole variable domain, remainder taken from reference TRBV7-6 and TRBJ2-7, is GAGVSQSPRYKVTKRGQDVALRCDPISGHVSLYWYRQALGQGPEFLTYFNYEAQQDKSGLPNDRFSAERPEGSISTLTIQRTEQRDSAMYRCASSLASAYEQYFGPGTRLTVT.

The chain recombines TRBV6-5 with TRBJ1-6; D unclear. This CDR3 region has 12 residues. Per germline, CDR1 MNHEY and CDR2 SVGAGI. The germline V and J ends were trimmed by 6 bases and 9 bases, with 9 bases remaining between them. CDR3 amino acids: CASSVGSSPLHF. The CDR3 coding sequence is TGTGCCAGCAGCGTGGGAAGTTCACCCCTCCACTTT.

This clonotype was seen a handful of times. The chain employs TRBV7-2 and TRBJ2-3; no firm D call. This CDR3 is 13 amino acids long. Looked up from germline, CDR1 is SGHTA and CDR2 is FQGNSA. Trimming shortened V by 5 bases and J by 4 bases, and 10 bases separated the two germline ends. This CDR3 is CASSPQSPDTQYF. The CDR3 DNA follows: TGTGCCAGCAGCCCCCAGTCTCCAGATACGCAGTATTTT.

This clonotype was found many times. J is TRBJ1-1 and V is TRBV10-3; D is undetermined. The CDR3 extends over 13 amino acids. V was cut by 3 bases and J by 6 bases, with 11 bases left in between. Germline V gene lookup returns CDR1 ENHRY and CDR2 SYGVKD. The CDR3 protein is CAISDFRSAEAFF. Here the CDR3 DNA reads TGTGCCATCAGTGACTTTAGGTCCGCTGAAGCTTTCTTT.

The rearrangement links TRBV6-2 or TRBV6-3 to TRBJ2-3, with 7 bases lining up with TRBD1. Losses at the gene ends were 6 bases for V and 2 bases for J; bases not matched to a gene: 8. This CDR3 is built from 15 residues. The germline V gene has CDR1 MNHEY and CDR2 SVGEGT. The CDR3 sequence is CASSQQGFYTDTQYF. CDR3 DNA sequence: TGTGCCAGCAGCCAACAGGGGTTCTACACAGATACGCAGTATTTT.

This chain joins TRBV20-1 and TRBJ1-1, with 8 bases fitting TRBD1. V shed 6 bases and J 1 base; nucleotides not matched to a gene: 13. The CDR3 runs to 16 residues. CDR1 is DFQATT and CDR2 is SNEGSKA in the germline V gene (reference sequence). CDR3 loop: CSAKSPGTGGNTEAFF. CDR3 bases: TGCAGTGCGAAATCCCCTGGGACAGGAGGGAACACTGAAGCTTTCTTT.

This clonotype was recorded a few times. The chain has TRBV27 and TRBJ1-1; 8 positions match TRBD1. The trim removed 5 bases at V and 7 bases at J, leaving 3 bases unmatched. The CDR3 length is 12 residues. From germline, CDR1 is MNHEY and CDR2 SMNVEV (reference sequence). The CDR3 loop is CASSKTGVEAFF. The CDR3 DNA reads as TGTGCCAGCAGTAAGACAGGGGTTGAAGCTTTCTTT.

The V call is TRBV6-2 or TRBV6-3, the J call TRBJ1-5; perhaps TRBD1 as D (6 bases). CDR1 is MNHEY, CDR2 SVGEGT, per germline. There are 15 residues in the CDR3. The V end lost 5 bases, the J end lost 1 base, and 12 bases lay between the germline ends. The CDR3 sequence: CASSNYRVSNQPQHF. Written as DNA, the CDR3 is TGTGCCAGCAGTAACTACAGGGTAAGCAATCAGCCCCAGCATTTT.

This clonotype was observed many times. The rearrangement links TRBV7-8 to TRBJ2-5; D not resolved. Germline lookup yields CDR1 SGHVS and CDR2 FQNEAQ. V lost 8 bases to trimming and J lost 0 bases, with 19 bases between them. The length of the CDR3 is 16 residues. The CDR3 here is CASAPLTVGYQETQYF. CDR3 sequence (DNA): TGTGCCAGCGCACCTCTGACCGTAGGGTACCAAGAGACCCAGTACTTC.

This clonotype has only a few counts. V usage is TRBV7-2 and J usage is TRBJ2-7; perhaps D is TRBD1 or TRBD2 (6 bases each). The CDR3 contains 13 residues. Looked up from germline, CDR1 is SGHTA and CDR2 is FQGNSA. Trimming took off 5 bases at V and 4 bases at J, with 12 bases between the two ends. CDR3 amino acids: CASSPQGRYEQYF. The CDR3 DNA reads TGTGCCAGCAGCCCGCAGGGGAGGTACGAGCAGTACTTC.

The rearrangement uses TRBV6-4 and TRBJ2-7; 8 positions agree with TRBD2. The V gene end was trimmed by 0 bases and the J gene end by 0 bases; junction bases not matched to a gene: 10. The germline gives CDR1 MRHNA, CDR2 SNTAGT. The CDR3 length is 18 residues. The chain's CDR3 is CASSDSKPQRGTSYEQYF. The DNA of the CDR3 is TGTGCCAGCAGTGACTCGAAGCCCCAGCGGGGGACCTCCTACGAGCAGTACTTC.

This clonotype was observed many times. This sequence joins TRBV7-9 and TRBJ1-5, with a possible D match to TRBD1 (5 bases). This CDR3 is built from 15 residues. Germline lookup yields CDR1 SEHNR and CDR2 FQNEAQ (reference sequence). V lost 1 base to trimming and J lost 0 bases, with 7 bases between them. CDR3 in amino acids: CASSLEGNSNQPQHF. As DNA, the CDR3 is TGTGCCAGCAGCTTAGAGGGGAATAGCAATCAGCCCCAGCATTTT.

The chain uses TRBV7-2 and TRBJ1-6; D remains ambiguous. This CDR3 region has 13 residues. The germline V and J ends were trimmed by 5 bases and 4 bases, with 6 bases remaining between them. Germline loops: CDR1 SGHTA, CDR2 FQGNSA. CDR3 sequence (DNA): TGTGCCAGCAGCACTAAGTATAATTCACCCCTCCACTTT. This gives the protein CASSTKYNSPLHF.

This clonotype was observed many times. The gene calls are TRBV19 and TRBJ2-1, with unresolved D. CDR3 length: 15 amino acids. The germline V gene encodes CDR1 LNHDA and CDR2 SQIVND (reference sequence). The ends were cut back, 7 bases at V and 0 bases at J, with 13 bases in the middle. CDR3 in amino acids: CASMKVSASYNEQFF. The CDR3 DNA reads as TGTGCCAGTATGAAAGTTTCTGCCTCCTACAATGAGCAGTTCTTC.

This clonotype was detected a few times. The V call is TRBV7-2, the J call TRBJ1-6; D might be TRBD1 (5 bases). Germline V CDR1 and CDR2: SGHTA, FQGNSA. V was clipped by 0 bases and J by 4 bases, with 13 bases between them. This CDR3 has 17 amino acids. DNA for the CDR3: TGTGCCAGCAGCTTAGCGCCGGGACTTTTGTATAATTCACCCCTCCACTTT. The encoded protein is CASSLAPGLLYNSPLHF. Full variable domain (remainder filled in from reference TRBV7-2 and TRBJ1-6): GAGVSQSPSNKVTEKGKDVELRCDPISGHTALYWYRQSLGQGLEFLIYFQGNSAPDKSGLPSDRFSAERTGGSVSTLTIQRTQQEDSAVYLCASSLAPGLLYNSPLHFGNGTRLTVT.

The sample holds many counts of this clonotype. The V call is TRBV30, the J call TRBJ2-3; TRBD2 matches 8 bases. After removal of 3 bases from V and 6 bases from J, the junction contained 8 bases not matched to a gene. CDR1 is GTSNPN and CDR2 is SVGIG in the germline V gene (reference sequence). CDR3 length equals 14 residues. As DNA, the CDR3 is TGTGCCTGGAGGAAGGTAGCGGGGAGGGATACGCAGTATTTT. Translating gives CAWRKVAGRDTQYF.